This T cell receptor beta chain was recovered during a study of vaccination and CD4 T cells after COVID-19. Time point meaning: late sampling 161 to 241 days after vaccination in three convalescent patients. Treatment meaning: roughly nine-day PBMC culture with coronavirus spike peptide pools or control peptides (ViraFEST assay). CD4+ T cells that had been cultured provided DNA sequenced with the Oncomine TCR Beta short-read assay. MiXCR was run by TCRdb on the PCR reads, yielding one entry per CDR3 protein. The table has 20,000 to 25,000 distinct CDR3 sequences, 43% seen once; the top ten hold 4.9%. For this clonotype: Antigen: not known.

The CDR3 loop spans 13 amino acids. CDR1 and CDR2 (germline): MNHEY, SVGEGT. J was trimmed by 1 base and V by 6 bases; bases with no gene match: 0. V and J are TRBV6-2 or TRBV6-3 and TRBJ2-3; 8 nucleotides agree with TRBD2. The origin of this receptor is a human donor who had recovered from COVID-19. Sequenced here: CD4+ T cells from blood, cultured in vitro, sampled about 7 months after SARS-CoV-2 vaccination. CDR3 sequence: CASRAGGTDTQYF. In nucleotides, the CDR3 is TGTGCCAGCAGAGCGGGAGGCACAGATACGCAGTATTTT.